Sequencing of this TCR beta chain was carried out in a study of shared clonotypes between healthy human individuals (dated by TCRdb to between 2020 and 2021). Context from the whole study: The cohort comprised a couple of women and a few men aged 18 to 49 years. Blood TCR repertoires of about five healthy adults were deeply sequenced to estimate repertoire size and the extent of clonotype sharing between individuals. Per donor, three plates each were used for CD4 naive and CD4 memory, two for CD8 naive, and one for CD8 memory. To increase sequencing depth and limit assay-specific biases, TCR repertoire library preparation and sequencing were carried out by different laboratories using diverse techniques. Each donor's leukapheresis produced roughly between roughly 0.94 and 9.5 billion PBMCs. Points the paper makes about the study in general: Compared with non-shared clonotypes, the clonotypes found in all four sorted-subset donors had higher generation probabilities. The small number of donors limited the genetic and exposure-history diversity represented. Sampling was limited to blood, and TCR repertoires in tissue likely differ from TCR repertoires in blood. Rarefaction of sorted-subset datasets indicated incomplete sequencing despite the large sequencing depth. Estimated clonotype richness was generally larger for naive than for memory subsets. Across four donors, around 5% of naive CD4, roughly 3.4% of naive CD8, around 2.5% of memory CD4, and around 0.4% of memory CD8 clonotypes were shared. Based on pairwise subsampling, the degree of clonotype sharing among donors was expected to be affected by sequencing depth.

V and J lose 2 bases and 5 bases, and a span of 7 bases separates them. CDR1 and CDR2 are read off the germline V gene as ENHRY and SYGVKD. Counted from cysteine to phenylalanine, this CDR3 has 13 amino acids. Left in the record is the CDR3 DNA by itself, 39 bases read in frame from the first base. TCR CDR3 regions were amplified from genomic DNA by multiplex PCR using the deep immunoSEQ assay. Genomic DNA extracted from each cell subset was distributed evenly over all wells of several immunoSEQ 96-well plates, and each plate served as one replicate. For sorted subsets, about 220 ng of genomic DNA, equivalent to roughly 33,000 T cell genomes, went into each replicate PCR. Purified libraries were measured with a Qubit 3.0 fluorometer, size-checked on a Bioanalyzer 2100, and measured again with the KAPA Library Quantification kit. A separate single-read 150-cycle Illumina NextSeq 550 flow cell was used to sequence each immunoSEQ 96-well plate. The paper's data handling went like this. Because only junctional sequences without quality scores were contained in the immunoSEQ output, filtering matching that applied to full-length reads could not be performed. To assign V/J genes and CDR3, sequences were annotated against IMGT germline references using PyIR, a Python wrapper for IgBLAST v1.9. Reads were filtered out if the reads had weak V/J assignments (E-value above 1e-6), no CDR3, stop codons, out-of-frame junctions, or ambiguous translated residues. V3J clonotypes were defined by identical inferred V gene, J gene, and CDR3 amino acid sequence. Percentage overlap between repertoires was computed as shared unique clonotypes divided by the size of the smaller repertoire. Repertoire richness was assessed with RTK rarefaction, the Chao1 estimator, and Recon v2.1 estimates of unobserved clonotypes. Generation probabilities for all TCRbeta clonotypes obtained by the gDNA method from a handful of donors were computed using OLGA. TCRdb provides this immuneACCESS table in a form limited to in-frame rearrangements. Some clones are lacking; in checked studies, under half of them reflect an unresolved V gene, and why the rest are absent is not known. That table furnishes V, J and clone size, whereas the DNA furnished D and trimming. This sample has about 2.4 million clones in its table, and more than 90% of those were observed once. 0.14% of the sample is held by the ten biggest clonotypes.

About this clone itself: Its target antigen remains unknown. Base qualities were left out, and no much larger clone turns up one base away.

The donors were healthy, HIV-negative adults with no recently reported acute infections or vaccinations. Every donor was a Caucasian adult living in Nashville, Tennessee, USA. CD4+ T cells were enriched by magnetic negative selection; naive cells were then positively selected on CD45RA, and the negative fraction formed the memory subset. Blood was collected by leukapheresis, and PBMCs were isolated by Ficoll-Histopaque density gradient centrifugation and then cryopreserved in liquid nitrogen vapor phase. Purity and quantity of every magnetically sorted T cell population were checked by analytical flow cytometry. From each sorted fraction, genomic DNA was isolated and quantified by UV absorbance on a Nanodrop 2000c.

The chain is assembled from TRBV10-3 and TRBJ2-1; the D segment could be TRBD2, given 6 matching bases. The receptor comes from a young man in good health. The sample was naive CD4+ T cells sorted from blood. The cell subset or site label of this sample denotes: CD45RA+ positively selected. The nucleotide sequence reads TGTGCCATCAGTGAGCGGGAGCACAATGAGCAGTTCTTC. Its translation reads: CAISEREHNEQFF.